This entry lists 18 T cell receptor beta chains sequenced from one sample in a study of graft-versus-host responses after intestinal transplantation. The antigens of these receptors remain unknown. Only in-frame clones appear in the TCRdb table, and some are missing; sequencing was by immunoSEQ multiplex PCR. The table shows about 92,000 clones, with 75% to 95% occurring only once. The source material was unstimulated CD8+ T cells sorted from spleen or lymph node cells, sampled before intestinal transplant. The receptors stem from a human donor who received an intestinal transplant.

The J gene is TRBJ2-7, the V gene TRBV4-1; D is perhaps TRBD1 (5 bases). CDR3 length: 14 residues. Trimming pared 1 base from V and 3 bases from J, leaving 10 bases between. From germline, CDR1 is MGHRA and CDR2 YSYEKL. This chain's CDR3 is CASSQVGLNYEQYF. CDR3 nucleotide sequence: TGCGCCAGCAGCCAAGTGGGGCTAAACTACGAGCAGTACTTC.

The chain combines TRBV9 with TRBJ2-1; D perhaps matches TRBD2 (7 bases). The CDR3 length is 17 residues. V was clipped by 2 bases and J by 9 bases, with 24 bases between them. Germline loops: CDR1 SGDLS, CDR2 YYNGEE. Here the CDR3 reads CASSVEGGGAKLGEQFF. As DNA, the CDR3 is TGTGCCAGCAGCGTTGAGGGAGGGGGGGCTAAACTGGGTGAGCAGTTCTTC.

This chain links TRBV9 with TRBJ1-1, with D perhaps matching TRBD1 (5 bases). V lost 0 bases, J lost 4 bases, and 10 bases lay in between. Germline lookup yields CDR1 SGDLS and CDR2 YYNGEE. This CDR3 is built from 14 residues. Here the CDR3 DNA reads TGTGCCAGCAGCGTAGTCGGGGGGAGCACTGAAGCTTTCTTT. It is translated as CASSVVGGSTEAFF. Based on the CDR3 plus reference TRBV9 and TRBJ1-1, the full variable domain is DSGVTQTPKHLITATGQRVTLRCSPRSGDLSVYWYQQSLDQGLQFLIQYYNGEERAKGNILERFSAQQFPDLHSELNLSSLELGDSALYFCASSVVGGSTEAFFGQGTRLTVV.

V usage is TRBV10-1 and J usage is TRBJ1-4, with 9 bases fitting TRBD1. After removal of 11 bases from V and 7 bases from J, the junction contained 8 bases not matched to a gene. The CDR3 length is 13 residues. In germline, CDR1 is WNHNN, CDR2 SYGVQD (reference sequence). The CDR3 DNA is TGCGCCCGTAACAGGGGGCTTGGTGAAAAACTGTTTTTT. This translates into CARNRGLGEKLFF.

V is TRBV11-1 and J is TRBJ2-1; 14 nucleotides align to TRBD2. Looked up from germline, CDR1 is SGHAT and CDR2 is FQDESV (reference sequence). Losses at the gene ends were 3 bases for V and 6 bases for J; bases not matched to a gene: 13. The CDR3 extends over 19 amino acids. This chain's CDR3 is CASSLGLAGVTLNPNEQFF. The CDR3 DNA reads TGTGCCAGCAGCTTGGGACTAGCGGGAGTGACCCTTAACCCCAATGAGCAGTTCTTC.

The chain uses TRBV28 and TRBJ2-7; 10 nucleotides align to TRBD1. Germline-derived CDR1 and CDR2 are MDHEN and SYDVKM. Losses at the gene ends were 6 bases for V and 4 bases for J; bases not matched to a gene: 9. The CDR3 length is 15 residues. CDR3 sequence: CASREPRTGGYEQYF. CDR3 coding DNA: TGTGCCAGCAGGGAACCCCGGACAGGGGGATACGAGCAGTACTTC.

The rearrangement links TRBV2 to TRBJ2-1, with D maybe TRBD2 (6 bases). The germline V gene has CDR1 SNHLY and CDR2 FYNNEI. The ends were cut back, 4 bases at V and 4 bases at J, with 17 bases in the middle. CDR3 length: 16 residues. In DNA form, the CDR3 reads TGTGCCAGCAGTGCCGAGGGACTCACAACTTACAATGAGCAGTTCTTC. It codes for CASSAEGLTTYNEQFF.

With respect to this clone: This clone may be a read error of a much larger clone one base away. The chain employs TRBV6-8 and TRBJ2-3; 7 positions match TRBD2. J was trimmed by 3 bases and V by 0 bases; bases with no gene match: 0. The CDR3 is 14 residues long. From germline, CDR1 is MNHGY and CDR2 SAAAGT. The CDR3 spells CASSYSRETDTQYF. DNA of the CDR3: TGTGCCAGCAGTTACTCGCGGGAGACAGATACGCAGTATTTT.

J is TRBJ2-7 and V is TRBV18; possible D gene TRBD2, 6 bases. Trimming pared 6 bases from V and 3 bases from J, leaving 18 bases between. This CDR3 comprises 15 residues. The germline gives CDR1 KGHSH, CDR2 LQKENI. The DNA of the CDR3 is TGTGCCAGCTCCCCTTTGAAGGGGACTCTCTACGAGCAGTACTTC. This encodes CASSPLKGTLYEQYF.

The chain has TRBV13 and TRBJ1-4; possible D gene TRBD1, 5 bases. The CDR3 totals 14 residues. Germline V gene data show CDR1 as PRHDT and CDR2 as FYEKMQ (reference sequence). V lost 0 bases and J lost 6, with 8 bases in between. In nucleotides, the CDR3 is TGTGCCAGCAGCTTAGGCCGGGGCGATGAAAAACTGTTTTTT. This codes for CASSLGRGDEKLFF. Full variable domain (missing parts from reference TRBV13 and TRBJ1-4): AAGVIQSPRHLIKEKRETATLKCYPIPRHDTVYWYQQGPGQDPQFLISFYEKMQSDKGSIPDRFSAQQFSDYHSELNMSSLELGDSALYFCASSLGRGDEKLFFGSGTQLSVL.

This clone has just a few counts. The rearrangement uses TRBV9 and TRBJ1-1, with 7 bases matching TRBD1. Germline trimming cut 2 bases from V and 3 bases from J; bases unmatched to any gene: 1. This CDR3 region has 13 residues. Germline loops: CDR1 SGDLS, CDR2 YYNGEE. In DNA form, the CDR3 reads TGTGCCAGCAGCGTCAGGGGGGACACTGAAGCTTTCTTT. It translates to CASSVRGDTEAFF.

The chain carries TRBV4-1 and TRBJ1-5; no firm D call. Germline CDR1 is MGHRA and CDR2 is YSYEKL. Trimming cost V 1 base and J 3 bases, with 4 bases left between them. The CDR3 consists of 13 residues. The CDR3 protein is CASSQVANQPQHF. The CDR3 nucleotides are TGCGCCAGCAGCCAAGTAGCCAATCAGCCCCAGCATTTT.

V gene TRBV5-1 combines with J gene TRBJ1-1; D unclear. The germline CDR1 and CDR2 sequences are SGHRS and YFSETQ. Trimming took off 0 bases at V and 1 base at J, with 7 bases between the two ends. The length of the CDR3 is 14 residues. CDR3 DNA: TGCGCCAGCAGCTTGGGAGCAGGGAACACTGAAGCTTTCTTT. Protein product: CASSLGAGNTEAFF. The complete variable domain, with remaining parts taken from reference TRBV5-1 and TRBJ1-1, reads KAGVTQTPRYLIKTRGQQVTLSCSPISGHRSVSWYQQTPGQGLQFLFEYFSETQRNKGNFPGRFSGRQFSNSRSEMNVSTLELGDSALYLCASSLGAGNTEAFFGQGTRLTVV.

This chain links TRBV7-6 with TRBJ2-1; 7 bases are shared with TRBD2. V shed 5 bases, J shed 5 bases, and the junction held 12 bases outside the gene matches. Germline V gene data show CDR1 as SGHVS and CDR2 as FNYEAQ. The length of the CDR3 is 16 residues. CDR3 in amino acids: CASSKWDYPGHNEQFF. CDR3 bases: TGTGCCAGCAGCAAATGGGACTACCCGGGACACAATGAGCAGTTCTTC. The whole variable domain, filled in from reference TRBV7-6 and TRBJ2-1, reads GAGVSQSPRYKVTKRGQDVALRCDPISGHVSLYWYRQALGQGPEFLTYFNYEAQQDKSGLPNDRFSAERPEGSISTLTIQRTEQRDSAMYRCASSKWDYPGHNEQFFGPGTRLTVL.

This chain uses TRBV19 with TRBJ1-3; no clear D gene. This CDR3 comprises 14 residues. Germline V gene lookup returns CDR1 LNHDA and CDR2 SQIVND (reference sequence). The ends were cut back, 3 bases at V and 1 base at J, with 7 bases in the middle. This CDR3 reads CASSIKGSGNTIYF. In DNA form, the CDR3 reads TGTGCCAGTAGTATCAAGGGATCTGGAAACACCATATATTTT.

This CDR3 is CASLWGQGTEAFF. In DNA, the CDR3 is TGTGCCAGCCTATGGGGCCAGGGCACTGAAGCTTTCTTT. V and J are TRBV6-5 and TRBJ1-1; D might be TRBD1 (5 bases). Trimming left V 8 bases short and J 4 bases short, with 14 bases between. The germline V gene encodes CDR1 MNHEY and CDR2 SVGAGI. The CDR3 covers 13 residues.

In its sample, this clone was seen once. This chain uses TRBV5-1 with TRBJ2-1, with 7 bases matching TRBD2. The CDR3 extends over 15 amino acids. V shed 6 bases and J 4 bases; nucleotides not matched to a gene: 10. Germline CDR1 reads SGHRS; CDR2 reads YFSETQ. CDR3 protein: CASTFTSVGYNEQFF. The CDR3 DNA is TGCGCCAGCACGTTTACTAGCGTGGGATACAATGAGCAGTTCTTC.

The chain is built from TRBV5-4 and TRBJ2-1, with TRBD2 matching over 11 bases. Germline-derived CDR1 and CDR2 are SGHNT and YYREEE (reference sequence). The CDR3 sequence is 15 residues long. V dropped 2 bases and J dropped 12; count of bases not matched to a gene: 10. Here the CDR3 DNA reads TGTGCCAGCAGCTTTGTCGAACTAGCGGGAGCCGGGCAGTTCTTC. It codes for CASSFVELAGAGQFF.